The rows below give T cell receptor beta chains drawn from one sample of a study of blood T cells in healthy people across ages. From the 5' RACE reads, TCRdb called clonotypes with MiXCR, one entry per CDR3 protein. The sample records about 1.5 million distinct CDR3 sequences, approximately 38% being singletons. Specimen: blood. Receptors were obtained from a woman in her late teens or twenties in good health. Each CDR3 is given with its conserved first and last residue. Each record gives: CDR3 protein, CDR3 DNA, clone size, D gene, V gene, J gene. The D gene is left open where the match is weak. Rows give clone size only sometimes, using once, few, many, or a class for an expanded clone.

cdr3_aa: CSAKGVVEQYF
cdr3_nt: TGCAGTGCTAAGGGGGTAGTCGAGCAGTACTTC
clone_size: .
d_call: .
v_call: TRBV20-1
j_call: TRBJ2-7

cdr3_aa: CASSEAWSLSSQHF
cdr3_nt: TGTGCCAGCAGTGAAGCATGGAGTCTGAGTTCCCAGCATTTT
clone_size: .
d_call: .
v_call: TRBV2
j_call: TRBJ1-5

cdr3_aa: CSARDSQGRRYEQYF
cdr3_nt: TGCAGTGCTAGAGATTCCCAGGGGAGGCGGTACGAGCAGTACTTC
clone_size: .
d_call: .
v_call: TRBV20-1
j_call: TRBJ2-7

cdr3_aa: CASSSRGYTTNYNEQFF
cdr3_nt: TGCGCCAGCAGCTCCCGTGGTTATACCACAAACTACAATGAGCAGTTCTTC
clone_size: few
d_call: .
v_call: TRBV5-1
j_call: TRBJ2-1

cdr3_aa: CASSSGTEVDAFF
cdr3_nt: TGTGCCAGCAGCTCGGGAACGGAGGTAGATGCTTTCTTT
clone_size: .
d_call: .
v_call: TRBV7-9
j_call: TRBJ1-1

cdr3_aa: CASSQVAQVNYGYTF
cdr3_nt: TGCGCCAGCAGCCAAGTAGCTCAGGTGAACTATGGCTACACCTTC
clone_size: many
d_call: .
v_call: TRBV4-1
j_call: TRBJ1-2

cdr3_aa: CSARESGAGDTQYF
cdr3_nt: TGCAGTGCTAGAGAAAGCGGGGCGGGAGATACGCAGTATTTT
clone_size: once
d_call: TRBD2
v_call: TRBV20-1
j_call: TRBJ2-3

cdr3_aa: CSVAGVHNEQFF
cdr3_nt: TGCAGTGTAGCGGGGGTCCACAATGAGCAGTTCTTC
clone_size: .
d_call: TRBD2
v_call: TRBV20-1
j_call: TRBJ2-1

cdr3_aa: CAWSSGPNQPQHF
cdr3_nt: TGTGCCTGGAGCTCTGGACCCAATCAGCCCCAGCATTTT
clone_size: few
d_call: .
v_call: TRBV30
j_call: TRBJ1-5

cdr3_aa: CASSFISGGTGELFF
cdr3_nt: TGTGCCAGCAGCTTTATCAGCGGTGGCACCGGGGAGCTGTTTTTT
clone_size: .
d_call: .
v_call: TRBV12-3/TRBV12-4
j_call: TRBJ2-2

cdr3_aa: CSARVGQGMMYNEQFF
cdr3_nt: TGCAGTGCTAGAGTAGGGCAGGGTATGATGTACAATGAGCAGTTCTTC
clone_size: .
d_call: .
v_call: TRBV20-1
j_call: TRBJ2-1

cdr3_aa: CASSTRTDSSYNEQFF
cdr3_nt: TGTGCCAGTAGTACCCGGACGGATAGCTCCTACAATGAGCAGTTCTTC
clone_size: .
d_call: .
v_call: TRBV19
j_call: TRBJ2-1

cdr3_aa: CASSTRAQETQYF
cdr3_nt: TGTGCCAGCTCGACTAGGGCACAAGAGACCCAGTACTTC
clone_size: few
d_call: .
v_call: TRBV3-1
j_call: TRBJ2-5

cdr3_aa: CASSLSLAGGQGEQFF
cdr3_nt: TGTGCCAGCAGCTTATCTCTAGCGGGGGGGCAGGGTGAGCAGTTCTTC
clone_size: .
d_call: TRBD2
v_call: TRBV7-3
j_call: TRBJ2-1

cdr3_aa: CASSASNTGELFF
cdr3_nt: TGTGCCAGCAGCGCTTCGAACACCGGGGAGCTGTTTTTT
clone_size: few
d_call: .
v_call: TRBV11-2
j_call: TRBJ2-2

cdr3_aa: CASSESGADTQYF
cdr3_nt: TGTGCCAGCAGTGAATCAGGCGCTGATACGCAGTATTTT
clone_size: .
d_call: .
v_call: TRBV25-1
j_call: TRBJ2-3

cdr3_aa: CASSLLPGAYSNTGELFF
cdr3_nt: TGTGCCAGCAGTTTATTACCGGGGGCCTACTCGAACACCGGGGAGCTGTTTTTT
clone_size: .
d_call: .
v_call: TRBV27
j_call: TRBJ2-2

cdr3_aa: CASSAGFWERSRTNYGYTF
cdr3_nt: TGTGCCAGCAGTGCCGGGTTTTGGGAGAGATCGCGCACAAACTATGGCTACACCTTC
clone_size: few
d_call: .
v_call: TRBV25-1
j_call: TRBJ1-2

cdr3_aa: CASRPTMGGNYNEQYF
cdr3_nt: TGTGCCAGCCGACCCACGATGGGGGGGAATTACAATGAGCAGTACTTC
clone_size: .
d_call: TRBD2
v_call: TRBV6-5
j_call: TRBJ2-7

cdr3_aa: CASRPVGRGRRREQYF
cdr3_nt: TGTGCCAGCAGACCGGTGGGGCGGGGACGAAGACGCGAGCAGTACTTC
clone_size: .
d_call: .
v_call: TRBV21-1
j_call: TRBJ2-7